The source of this T cell receptor beta chain is a study of neurological immune-mediated disorders. The unsorted libraries were prepared from 2 million PBMCs (stored at -80 C). CDR3 length: 16 residues. Germline-derived CDR1 and CDR2 are SGHTA and FQGTGA. Trimming shortened V by 0 bases and J by 7 bases, and 15 bases separated the two germline ends. Ten or more counts support this clonotype. The antigen remains undetermined. In TCRdb, the 5' RACE reads were re-called with MiXCR into one record per CDR3 protein. The sample includes over 25,000 distinct CDR3 sequences, around 12% seen only once; the top ten take less than 9.5%. Findings and caveats of the study: Private repertoires in all groups were suggested by the finding that expanded clones across subjects shared no CDR3 amino acid sequences.

This clonotype was sampled from a man in his sixties in good health. Source material: PBMCs. The chain uses TRBV7-3 and TRBJ2-2; no definite D call. CDR3 DNA sequence: TGTGCCAGCAGCTTAACCCTCCCTAAGAACGGCGGGGAGCTGTTTTTT. Protein product: CASSLTLPKNGGELFF.